This T cell receptor beta chain was retrieved from a study of T cell repertoires in ileal Crohn's disease. Study outcomes and limitations: Compared with non-smokers, active smokers at surgery showed more clonal expansions.

The CDR3 is made up of 17 amino acids. Germline lookup yields CDR1 GTSNPN and CDR2 SVGIG (reference sequence). V lost 4 bases, J lost 2 bases, and 7 bases stayed unmatched. As concerns this clone: Its specificity is unknown.

Time point noted: neoterminal ileum biopsy at postoperative endoscopy, about 6 months after surgery. Sequencing used immunoSEQ multiplex PCR; TCRdb keeps in-frame clones, though not all of them. The data hold some 10,000 clones, with over 55% observed a single time. The specimen sequenced was ileal tissue. The chain uses TRBV30 and TRBJ2-5, with 16 bases fitting TRBD2. The TCR originated in an adult with Crohn's disease. The CDR3 sequence is CAWTKGLAGGMQETQYF. The CDR3 DNA reads as TGTGCCTGGACAAAGGGACTAGCGGGAGGGATGCAAGAGACCCAGTACTTC.